This T cell receptor (beta chain) was identified during a study of cytomegalovirus exposure and HLA in healthy donors. CDR1 MNHEY and CDR2 SVGAGI come from the germline V gene. The CDR3 totals 15 residues. Trimming cost V 6 bases and J 0 bases, with 14 bases left between them. Vbeta (60) and Jbeta (13) primers were used in the PCR. The table came from immunoSEQ multiplex PCR; TCRdb's copy has only in-frame clones and leaves some out. The sample consists of about 120,000 clones, roughly 80% of them appearing once. The source material was PBMCs. This receptor was identified in a female donor in good health and CMV-seronegative. The chain couples TRBV6-5 to TRBJ1-2; perhaps TRBD1 as D (6 bases). The DNA of the CDR3 is TGTGCCAGCAGCCAAGGGACACCGGCTAACTATGGCTACACCTTC. Encoded protein: CASSQGTPANYGYTF.